This entry lists 17 T cell receptor beta chains sequenced from one sample in a study of shared clonotypes between healthy human individuals. The assay was immunoSEQ multiplex PCR, and TCRdb's table has in-frame clones only and misses some. The sample records over 950,000 clones, 60% to 80% being singletons. Sequenced input: memory CD4+ T cells from PBMCs. Subset defined: CD45RA-negative fraction. Receptor source: a man aged 18 to 29 in good health. Some clones in this sample may be carry-over from other donors' samples.

The chain joins TRBV5-1 to TRBJ2-2; D not resolved. The V end was cut by 4 bases, the J end by 6 bases, with 10 bases between. Germline V gene lookup returns CDR1 SGHRS and CDR2 YFSETQ. The length of the CDR3 is 13 residues. The CDR3 DNA follows: TGCGCCAGCAGCCCCGGGCTAGCCGGGGAGCTGTTTTTT. It yields the protein CASSPGLAGELFF.

This chain connects TRBV7-3 to TRBJ2-3; D is ambiguous. Trimming removed 4 bases from V and 5 bases from J, with 10 bases in between. The CDR3 is 13 residues long. Germline CDR1 is SGHTA and CDR2 is FQGTGA. CDR3 nucleotides: TGTGCCAGCAGCTCAGCTCCCGAAGATACGCAGTATTTT. Protein product: CASSSAPEDTQYF.

The chain is built from TRBV7-2 and TRBJ2-4; unclear D gene. V gave up 4 bases and J gave up 3 bases, with 7 bases separating them. The CDR3 consists of 13 residues. Germline CDR1 is SGHTA and CDR2 is FQGNSA. In DNA form, the CDR3 reads TGTGCCAGCAGCTCCCCCAACAAAAACATTCAGTACTTC. Its protein is CASSSPNKNIQYF.

For this clone: A read error may explain this, as a much larger clone is one base away. The chain combines TRBV28 with TRBJ1-5; no clear D gene. The V gene's germline CDR1 is MDHEN and CDR2 SYDVKM. Trimming cost V 6 bases and J 5 bases, with 11 bases left between them. The CDR3 covers 13 residues. CDR3 nucleotides: TGTGCCAGCAGCCCGGGGAGGGATCAGCCCCAGCATTTT. Protein: CASSPGRDQPQHF.

V gene TRBV7-2 combines with J gene TRBJ2-1; possibly TRBD2 for D (6 bases). Germline CDR1 is SGHTA and CDR2 is FQGNSA. V was trimmed by 4 bases and J by 0 bases, leaving 10 bases between them. The CDR3 length is 15 residues. Here the CDR3 reads CASSYSGSSYNEQFF. CDR3 bases: TGTGCCAGCAGCTATAGCGGAAGCTCCTACAATGAGCAGTTCTTC.

This clone appeared a few times. The chain recombines TRBV7-8 with TRBJ1-1; a weak D match, TRBD1 (6 bases). In germline, CDR1 is SGHVS, CDR2 FQNEAQ. V gave up 3 bases and J gave up 5 bases, with 10 bases separating them. The CDR3 contains 13 residues. CDR3 coding DNA: TGTGCCAGCAGCTTGGGGGGCAGAACTGAAGCTTTCTTT. Translation gives CASSLGGRTEAFF.

This clone has just one count. The chain recombines TRBV27 with TRBJ1-2; TRBD1 matches 8 bases. The J segment lost 4 bases and the V segment lost 6 bases, leaving 19 bases of the junction unmatched. This CDR3 is built from 18 residues. The germline V gene encodes CDR1 MNHEY and CDR2 SMNVEV (reference sequence). CDR3 residues: CASRSFGTGRAFFYGYTF. DNA for the CDR3: TGTGCCAGCAGAAGCTTCGGGACAGGTCGAGCATTCTTCTATGGCTACACCTTC.

This chain links TRBV6-1 with TRBJ2-5; D gene uncertain. Germline V gene data show CDR1 as MNHNS and CDR2 as SASEGT. The CDR3 sequence is 14 residues long. V was clipped by 5 bases and J by 0 bases, with 10 bases between them. CDR3 sequence (DNA): TGTGCCAGCAGTCTACAGAACTACCAAGAGACCCAGTACTTC. Protein: CASSLQNYQETQYF.

The chain couples TRBV5-6 to TRBJ1-1; 8 positions match TRBD1. In germline, CDR1 is SGHDT, CDR2 YYEEEE. Unmatched junction bases numbered 5, after V lost 3 bases and J lost 1 base. This CDR3 is built from 15 residues. CDR3 coding DNA: TGTGCCAGCAGCTCCCGGACAGGGCGGAACACTGAAGCTTTCTTT. As protein: CASSSRTGRNTEAFF.

As concerns this clone: Other DNA sequences in the sample encode the same CDR3. The rearrangement uses TRBV6-5 and TRBJ2-5, with a weak D call TRBD1 (5 bases). V dropped 6 bases and J dropped 1 base, with 9 bases sitting between them. Germline V gives CDR1 MNHEY, CDR2 SVGAGI. This CDR3 is built from 13 residues. The CDR3, as DNA: TGTGCCAGCAGGCGAGACAGCCAAGAGACCCAGTACTTC. It is translated as CASRRDSQETQYF.

This clone was observed a single time. The identical CDR3 is also encoded by other nucleotide sequences in the sample. The chain links TRBV5-1 to TRBJ2-7, with 8 bases fitting TRBD2. With 0 bases clipped from V and 0 bases from J, the junction kept 2 bases outside the gene matches. Germline loops: CDR1 SGHRS, CDR2 YFSETQ. The CDR3 runs to 15 residues. CDR3 sequence reads: CASSLETSGSYEQYF. For the CDR3, the DNA is TGCGCCAGCAGCTTGGAAACTAGCGGCTCCTACGAGCAGTACTTC.

The chain uses TRBV5-1 and TRBJ1-4; 8 bases match TRBD1. The CDR3 loop spans 16 amino acids. Trimming cost V 4 bases and J 0 bases; bases outside gene matches: 5. The germline V gene encodes CDR1 SGHRS and CDR2 YFSETQ. The CDR3 sequence: CASSQGQGATNEKLFF. Here the CDR3 DNA reads TGCGCCAGCAGCCAAGGACAGGGTGCAACTAATGAAAAACTGTTTTTT.

As regards this clone: The same CDR3 also results from other DNA sequences found in this sample. This chain joins TRBV5-1 and TRBJ2-7; 7 bases are a match to TRBD2. This CDR3 has 15 residues. Germline CDR1 is SGHRS and CDR2 is YFSETQ. Trimming removed 0 bases from V and 1 base from J; junction bases left unmatched: 4. This chain's CDR3 is CASSLGPSGSYEQYF. The CDR3 bases are TGCGCCAGCAGCTTGGGGCCTAGCGGTTCCTACGAGCAGTACTTC.

The chain employs TRBV6-5 and TRBJ1-5, with D possibly being TRBD1 (5 bases). V was clipped by 8 bases and J by 3 bases, with 11 bases between them. Per the germline V gene, CDR1 is MNHEY and CDR2 is SVGAGI. The CDR3 is 13 amino acids. CDR3 residues: CASLQGLNQPQHF. CDR3 sequence (DNA): TGTGCCAGCCTCCAGGGCCTCAATCAGCCCCAGCATTTT.

This clone was counted between two and nine times. The chain carries TRBV10-3 and TRBJ1-1, with 7 bases that match TRBD1. This CDR3 contains 14 residues. Germline V gene lookup returns CDR1 ENHRY and CDR2 SYGVKD. V trimming: 5 bases; J trimming: 0 bases; junction bases outside the gene matches: 3. This chain's CDR3 is CAISQGQLNTEAFF. CDR3 coding DNA: TGTGCCATCAGTCAGGGACAGTTGAACACTGAAGCTTTCTTT.

The CDR3 sequence: CASSLALQGAAYGYTF. In DNA form, the CDR3 reads TGTGCCAGCAGCTTGGCCTTACAGGGGGCGGCCTATGGCTACACCTTC. The chain has TRBV5-5 and TRBJ1-2; TRBD1 agrees at 9 bases. This CDR3 region has 16 residues. Germline values: CDR1 SGHKS, CDR2 YYEKEE (reference sequence). Unmatched junction bases numbered 7, after V lost 0 bases and J lost 4 bases.

In regard to this clone: A far larger clone is only one base removed, so a read error is likely. This is likely a read error, given that the CDR3 carries no conserved phenylalanine or tryptophan at its end. The V call is TRBV30, the J call TRBJ1-2; no definite D call. This CDR3 is built from 14 residues. The germline V gene encodes CDR1 GTSNPN and CDR2 SVGIG (reference sequence). Deletions cut 0 bases from V and 4 bases from J, with 12 bases between. The chain's CDR3 is CAWSVGPSFYGYTS. CDR3 coding DNA: TGTGCCTGGAGTGTCGGGCCTTCCTTCTATGGCTACACCTCC.